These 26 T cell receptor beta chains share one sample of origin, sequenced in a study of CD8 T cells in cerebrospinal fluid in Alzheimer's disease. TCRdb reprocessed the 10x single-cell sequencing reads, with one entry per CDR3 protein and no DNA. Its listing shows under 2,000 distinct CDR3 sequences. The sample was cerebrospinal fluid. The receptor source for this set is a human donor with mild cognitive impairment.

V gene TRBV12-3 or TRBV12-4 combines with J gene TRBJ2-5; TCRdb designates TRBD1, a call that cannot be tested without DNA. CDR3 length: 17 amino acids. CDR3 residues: CASSIGGTGGLQETQYF.

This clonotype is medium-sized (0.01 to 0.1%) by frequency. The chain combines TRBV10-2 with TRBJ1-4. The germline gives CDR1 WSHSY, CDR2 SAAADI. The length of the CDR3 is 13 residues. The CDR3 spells CASTGGPNEKLFF.

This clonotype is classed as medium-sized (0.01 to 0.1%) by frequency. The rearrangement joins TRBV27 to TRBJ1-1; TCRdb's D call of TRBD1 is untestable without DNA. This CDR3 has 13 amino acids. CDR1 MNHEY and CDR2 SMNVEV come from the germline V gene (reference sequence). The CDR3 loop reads CASSFSQGTEAFF.

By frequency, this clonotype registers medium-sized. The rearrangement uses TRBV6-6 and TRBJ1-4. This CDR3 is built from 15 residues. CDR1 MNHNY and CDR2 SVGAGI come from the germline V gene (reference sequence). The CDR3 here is CASSRSTALGEKLFF.

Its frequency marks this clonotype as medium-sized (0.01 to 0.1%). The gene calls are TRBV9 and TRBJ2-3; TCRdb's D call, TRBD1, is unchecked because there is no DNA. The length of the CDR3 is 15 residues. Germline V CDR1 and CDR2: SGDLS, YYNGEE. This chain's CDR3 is CASSKWDSATDTQYF.

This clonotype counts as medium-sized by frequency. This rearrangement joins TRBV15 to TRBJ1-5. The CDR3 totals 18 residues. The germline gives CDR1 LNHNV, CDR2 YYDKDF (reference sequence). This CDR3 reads CATSRVMVTRYSNQPQHF. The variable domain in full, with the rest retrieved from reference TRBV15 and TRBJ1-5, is DAMVIQNPRYQVTQFGKPVTLSCSQTLNHNVMYWYQQKSSQAPKLLFHYYDKDFNNEADTPDNFQSRRPNTSFCFLDIRSPGLGDTAMYLCATSRVMVTRYSNQPQHFGDGTRLSIL.

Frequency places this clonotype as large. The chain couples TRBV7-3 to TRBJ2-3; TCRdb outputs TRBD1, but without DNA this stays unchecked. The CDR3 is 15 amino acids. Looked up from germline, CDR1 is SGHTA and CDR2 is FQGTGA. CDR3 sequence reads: CASSLRGSSTDTQYF. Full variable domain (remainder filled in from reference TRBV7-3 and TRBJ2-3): GAGVSQTPSNKVTEKGKYVELRCDPISGHTALYWYRQSLGQGPEFLIYFQGTGAADDSGLPNDRFFAVRPEGSVSTLKIQRTERGDSAVYLCASSLRGSSTDTQYFGPGTRLTVL.

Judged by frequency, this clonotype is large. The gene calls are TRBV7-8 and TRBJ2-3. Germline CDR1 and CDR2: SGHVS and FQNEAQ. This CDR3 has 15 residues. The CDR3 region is CASTLGWQNTDTQYF.

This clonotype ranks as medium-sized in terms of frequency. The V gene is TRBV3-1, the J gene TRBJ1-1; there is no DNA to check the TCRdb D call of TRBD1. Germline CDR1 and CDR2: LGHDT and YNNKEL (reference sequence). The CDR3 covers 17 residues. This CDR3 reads CASSHEQGGGMNTEAFF. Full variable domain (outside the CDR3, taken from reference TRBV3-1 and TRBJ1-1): DTAVSQTPKYLVTQMGNDKSIKCEQNLGHDTMYWYKQDSKKFLKIMFSYNNKELIINETVPNRFSPKSPDKAHLNLHINSLELGDSAVYFCASSHEQGGGMNTEAFFGQGTRLTVV.

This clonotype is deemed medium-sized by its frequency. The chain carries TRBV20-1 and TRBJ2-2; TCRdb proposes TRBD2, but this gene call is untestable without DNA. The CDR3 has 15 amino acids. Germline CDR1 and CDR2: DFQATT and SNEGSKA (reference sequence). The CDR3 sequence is CSAPRGGRGTGELFF.

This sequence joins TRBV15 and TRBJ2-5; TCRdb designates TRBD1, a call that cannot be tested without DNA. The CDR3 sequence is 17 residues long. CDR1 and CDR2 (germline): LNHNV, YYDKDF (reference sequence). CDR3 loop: CATSRAKTGGVLETQYF.

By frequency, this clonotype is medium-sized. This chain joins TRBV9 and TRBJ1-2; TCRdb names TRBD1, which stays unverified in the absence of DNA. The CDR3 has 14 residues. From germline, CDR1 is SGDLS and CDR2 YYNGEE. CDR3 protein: CASSVLTGGYGYTF.

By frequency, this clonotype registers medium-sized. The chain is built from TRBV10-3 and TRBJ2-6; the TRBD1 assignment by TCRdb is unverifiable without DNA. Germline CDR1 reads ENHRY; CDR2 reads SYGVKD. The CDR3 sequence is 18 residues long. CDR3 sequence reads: CAISDPGQGLFGANVLTF.

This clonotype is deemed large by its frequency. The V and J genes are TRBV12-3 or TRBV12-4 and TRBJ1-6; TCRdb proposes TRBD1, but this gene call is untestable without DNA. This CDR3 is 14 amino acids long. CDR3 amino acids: CASSLVGGDSPLHF.

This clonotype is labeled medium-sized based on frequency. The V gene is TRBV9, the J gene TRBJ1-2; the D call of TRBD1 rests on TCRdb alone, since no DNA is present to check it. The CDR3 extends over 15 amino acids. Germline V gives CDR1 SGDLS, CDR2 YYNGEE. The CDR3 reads CASSVGPLQGDGYTF. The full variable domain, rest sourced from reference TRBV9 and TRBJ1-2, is DSGVTQTPKHLITATGQRVTLRCSPRSGDLSVYWYQQSLDQGLQFLIQYYNGEERAKGNILERFSAQQFPDLHSELNLSSLELGDSALYFCASSVGPLQGDGYTFGSGTRLTVV.

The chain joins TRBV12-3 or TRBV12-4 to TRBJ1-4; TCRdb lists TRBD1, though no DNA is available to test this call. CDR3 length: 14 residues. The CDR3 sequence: CASSFGGRGEKLFF.

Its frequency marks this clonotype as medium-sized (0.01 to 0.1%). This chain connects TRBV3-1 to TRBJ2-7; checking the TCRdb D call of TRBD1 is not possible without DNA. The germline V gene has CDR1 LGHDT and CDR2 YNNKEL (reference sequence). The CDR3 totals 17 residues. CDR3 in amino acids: CASSQGPMGQNSYEQYF.

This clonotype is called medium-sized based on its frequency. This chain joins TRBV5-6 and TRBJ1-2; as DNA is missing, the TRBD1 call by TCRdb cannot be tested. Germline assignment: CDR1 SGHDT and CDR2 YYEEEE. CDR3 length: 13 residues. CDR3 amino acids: CASSLTGGDGYTF.

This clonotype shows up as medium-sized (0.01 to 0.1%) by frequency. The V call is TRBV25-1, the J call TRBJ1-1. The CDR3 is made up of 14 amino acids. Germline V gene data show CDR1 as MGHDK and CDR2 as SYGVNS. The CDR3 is CASSEGRYNTEAFF. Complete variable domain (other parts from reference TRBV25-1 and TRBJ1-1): EADIYQTPRYLVIGTGKKITLECSQTMGHDKMYWYQQDPGMELHLIHYSYGVNSTEKGDLSSESTVSRIRTEHFPLTLESARPSHTSQYLCASSEGRYNTEAFFGQGTRLTVV.

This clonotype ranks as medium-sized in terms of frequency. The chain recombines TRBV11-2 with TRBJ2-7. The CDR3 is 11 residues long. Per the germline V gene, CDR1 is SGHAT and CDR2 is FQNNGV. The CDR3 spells CASSLTSGPYF.

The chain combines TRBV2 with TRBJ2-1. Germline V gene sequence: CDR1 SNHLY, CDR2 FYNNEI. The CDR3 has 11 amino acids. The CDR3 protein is CASSNQRGQFF. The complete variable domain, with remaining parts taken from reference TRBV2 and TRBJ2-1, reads EPEVTQTPSHQVTQMGQEVILRCVPISNHLYFYWYRQILGQKVEFLVSFYNNEISEKSEIFDDQFSVERPDGSNFTLKIRSTKLEDSAMYFCASSNQRGQFFGPGTRLTVL.

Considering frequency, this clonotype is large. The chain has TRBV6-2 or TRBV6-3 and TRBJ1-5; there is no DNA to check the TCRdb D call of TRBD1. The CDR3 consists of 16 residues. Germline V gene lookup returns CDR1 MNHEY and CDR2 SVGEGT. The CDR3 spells CASSRRQGSSNQPQHF.

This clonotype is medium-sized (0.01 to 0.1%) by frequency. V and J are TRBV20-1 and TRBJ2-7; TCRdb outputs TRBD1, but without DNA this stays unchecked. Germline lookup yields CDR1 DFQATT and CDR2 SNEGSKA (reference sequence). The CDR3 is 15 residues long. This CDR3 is CSASASQGSSYEQYF.

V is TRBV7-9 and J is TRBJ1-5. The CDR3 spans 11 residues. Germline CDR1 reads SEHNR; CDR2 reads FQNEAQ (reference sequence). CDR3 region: CASSPDQPQHF. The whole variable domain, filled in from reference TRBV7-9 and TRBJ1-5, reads DTGVSQNPRHKITKRGQNVTFRCDPISEHNRLYWYRQTLGQGPEFLTYFQNEAQLEKSRLLSDRFSAERPKGSFSTLEIQRTEQGDSAMYLCASSPDQPQHFGDGTRLSIL.

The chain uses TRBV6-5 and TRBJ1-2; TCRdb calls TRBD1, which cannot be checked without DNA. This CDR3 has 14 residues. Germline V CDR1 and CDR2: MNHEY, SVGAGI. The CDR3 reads CASSYTGTSGGYTF.

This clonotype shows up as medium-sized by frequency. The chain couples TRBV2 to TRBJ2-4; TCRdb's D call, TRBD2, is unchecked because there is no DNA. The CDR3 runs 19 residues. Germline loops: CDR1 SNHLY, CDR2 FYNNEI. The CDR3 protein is CASRRTGLAGGVPKNIQYF.